This entry lists 21 T cell receptor beta chains sequenced from one sample in a study of OX40 agonist ivuxolimab in advanced cancers. This table comes from immunoSEQ multiplex PCR, and its TCRdb copy is limited to in-frame clones, with some not included. The table lists 70,000 to 85,000 clones, about 88% of them singletons. This material consisted of CD4+ or CD8+ T cells sorted from blood, taken in a trial of the OX40 agonist ivuxolimab. The source is an adult with an advanced solid tumor such as melanoma, head and neck, liver or kidney cancer.

This clone was seen only once. The chain employs TRBV7-2 and TRBJ1-6; 10 nucleotides match TRBD1. The CDR3 contains 14 residues. The V and J ends lost 4 bases and 9 bases, in that order; junction bases with no gene match: 3. Germline lookup yields CDR1 SGHTA and CDR2 FQGNSA. CDR3 sequence: CASSSTGGSSPLHF. In DNA, the CDR3 is TGTGCCAGCAGCTCGACAGGGGGCAGTTCACCCCTCCACTTT.

The V and J genes are TRBV18 and TRBJ1-1; perhaps TRBD1 as D (5 bases). In germline, CDR1 is KGHSH, CDR2 LQKENI. The CDR3 contains 13 residues. V lost 2 bases and J lost 7, with 11 bases in between. Written as DNA, the CDR3 is TGTGCCAGCTCACCAGGGGGGACCATTGAAGCTTTCTTT. It encodes CASSPGGTIEAFF. The full variable domain, rest sourced from reference TRBV18 and TRBJ1-1, is NAGVMQNPRHLVRRRGQEARLRCSPMKGHSHVYWYRQLPEEGLKFMVYLQKENIIDESGMPKERFSAEFPKEGPSILRIQQVVRGDSAAYFCASSPGGTIEAFFGQGTRLTVV.

This CDR3 is CTSSPLNIQYF. In DNA, the CDR3 is TGCACCAGCAGCCCTCTAAACATTCAGTACTTC. This chain links TRBV1 with TRBJ2-4; the listed D gene, TRBD2, was not tested against the DNA. TRBV1 is a known pseudogene. This CDR3 region has 11 residues.

The chain is built from TRBV6-1 and TRBJ2-7; D is possibly TRBD1 (6 bases). Between the trimmed V and J ends, which lost 6 bases and 3 bases, there was a span of 12 bases. The CDR3 is 13 residues long. Germline V gene data show CDR1 as MNHNS and CDR2 as SASEGT. CDR3 bases: TGTGCCAGCAGCGGGACACCCGTCTACGAGCAGTACTTC. It yields the protein CASSGTPVYEQYF.

This clone has ten or more counts. The chain links TRBV10-1 to TRBJ2-7; perhaps TRBD1 as D (6 bases). The germline V and J ends were trimmed by 8 bases and 6 bases, with 14 bases remaining between them. The CDR3 is made up of 12 amino acids. CDR1 and CDR2 from the germline V gene are WNHNN and SYGVQD (reference sequence). The CDR3 here is CASARTVAEQYF. The CDR3 coding sequence is TGCGCCAGCGCCCGGACAGTAGCCGAGCAGTACTTC.

The chain joins TRBV6-5 to TRBJ1-6, with 7 bases aligning to TRBD1. The CDR3 contains 13 residues. V shed 4 bases and J 17 bases; nucleotides not matched to a gene: 11. Germline V CDR1 and CDR2: MNHEY, SVGAGI. CDR3 nucleotide sequence: TGTGCCAGCAGTTTCGAGAGGGGACAGCCGGTCCACTTT. Translated: CASSFERGQPVHF.

This clone was observed many times. This sequence joins TRBV7-2 and TRBJ2-7, with 7 bases lining up with TRBD2. The CDR3 contains 13 residues. The V segment lost 0 bases and the J segment 7 bases; nucleotides outside the gene matches: 3. Germline CDR1 SGHTA, CDR2 FQGNSA. The CDR3 nucleotides are TGTGCCAGCAGCTTAGCGGGAGGGTGGGAGCAGTACTTC. Encoded protein: CASSLAGGWEQYF.

This clone appeared a few times. The chain couples TRBV15 to TRBJ1-5; D ambiguous. Germline-derived CDR1 and CDR2 are LNHNV and YYDKDF (reference sequence). CDR3 length: 13 residues. The ends were cut back, 4 bases at V and 3 bases at J, with 7 bases in the middle. The CDR3 spells CATSIQPNQPQHF. The CDR3 nucleotides are TGTGCCACCAGCATCCAACCCAATCAGCCCCAGCATTTT. Full variable domain (rest looked up from reference TRBV15 and TRBJ1-5): DAMVIQNPRYQVTQFGKPVTLSCSQTLNHNVMYWYQQKSSQAPKLLFHYYDKDFNNEADTPDNFQSRRPNTSFCFLDIRSPGLGDTAMYLCATSIQPNQPQHFGDGTRLSIL.

J is TRBJ2-5 and V is TRBV14; D not certain. CDR3 length: 13 amino acids. The germline V gene encodes CDR1 SGHDN and CDR2 FVKESK. Trimming left V 0 bases short and J 4 bases short, with 6 bases between. CDR3 loop: CASSQDYGETQYF. CDR3 nucleotides: TGTGCCAGCAGCCAAGATTATGGAGAGACCCAGTACTTC.

This clone appeared once. The V gene is TRBV19, the J gene TRBJ1-2; TRBD1 is a possible D gene (5 bases). V was shortened by 2 bases and J by 4 bases, with 17 bases between the two germline ends. The CDR3 is 16 amino acids. From germline, CDR1 is LNHDA and CDR2 SQIVND (reference sequence). CDR3 sequence (DNA): TGTGCCAGTAGTATATCTTCCCGGGGCTCGGGCTATGGCTACACCTTC. Amino acid sequence: CASSISSRGSGYGYTF.

This rearrangement joins TRBV11-2 to TRBJ1-3; 7 bases align to TRBD1. Looked up from germline, CDR1 is SGHAT and CDR2 is FQNNGV. The CDR3 length is 17 residues. J gave up 0 bases and V 1 base, and 6 bases lay outside the gene matches. CDR3 sequence reads: CASSLVGTANSGNTIYF. DNA of the CDR3: TGTGCCAGCAGCTTAGTAGGGACAGCAAACTCTGGAAACACCATATATTTT.

This sequence joins TRBV19 and TRBJ2-1; 12 bases map to TRBD2. The germline V gene encodes CDR1 LNHDA and CDR2 SQIVND (reference sequence). Unmatched junction bases numbered 13, after V lost 8 bases and J lost 5 bases. The CDR3 totals 17 residues. CDR3 residues: CASEASGGAFIHNEQFF. The DNA for the CDR3 is TGTGCCAGTGAGGCTAGCGGGGGGGCCTTTATCCACAATGAGCAGTTCTTC. Combining the CDR3 with reference TRBV19 and TRBJ2-1 gives the whole variable domain DGGITQSPKYLFRKEGQNVTLSCEQNLNHDAMYWYRQDPGQGLRLIYYSQIVNDFQKGDIAEGYSVSREKKESFPLTVTSAQKNPTAFYLCASEASGGAFIHNEQFFGPGTRLTVL.

The chain employs TRBV5-1 and TRBJ2-7, with 8 bases that match TRBD2. The CDR3 consists of 16 residues. Looked up from germline, CDR1 is SGHRS and CDR2 is YFSETQ. The V segment lost 4 bases and the J segment 0 bases; nucleotides outside the gene matches: 9. CDR3 coding DNA: TGCGCCAGCAGCCCAATAGCGGGGTTAAGCTCCTACGAGCAGTACTTC. Amino acids: CASSPIAGLSSYEQYF.

The chain combines TRBV28 with TRBJ1-1; D call uncertain. Germline values: CDR1 MDHEN, CDR2 SYDVKM. V gave up 6 bases and J gave up 3 bases, with 8 bases separating them. CDR3 length equals 12 residues. The chain's CDR3 is CASRGRDTEAFF. CDR3 DNA sequence: TGTGCCAGCAGGGGTAGGGACACTGAAGCTTTCTTT.

This clone appeared once. CDR3 bases: TGTGCCAGCAGCGCCACAGGGCTAGATGGCTACACCTTC. Translation: CASSATGLDGYTF. This chain links TRBV9 with TRBJ1-2, with TRBD1 as a possible D gene (6 bases). The CDR3 spans 13 residues. Trimming took 3 bases from V and 6 from J, leaving 12 bases between them. Germline V gene sequence: CDR1 SGDLS, CDR2 YYNGEE.

The genes are TRBV5-1 and TRBJ1-2; TRBD1 agrees at 8 bases. Germline V gene data show CDR1 as SGHRS and CDR2 as YFSETQ. The CDR3 is 13 residues long. V lost 5 bases to trimming and J lost 6 bases; unmatched junction nucleotides: 6. The DNA for the CDR3 is TGCGCCAGCAGATTGACAGGGGATGATGGCTACACCTTC. Its protein product is CASRLTGDDGYTF.

The rearrangement joins TRBV5-1 to TRBJ2-7; no clear D gene. This CDR3 has 14 amino acids. Trimming took off 0 bases at V and 0 bases at J, with 7 bases between the two ends. The germline CDR1 and CDR2 sequences are SGHRS and YFSETQ. CDR3 bases: TGCGCCAGCAGCTTGGCCGTGGCCTCCTACGAGCAGTACTTC. Translated, it gives CASSLAVASYEQYF.

The CDR3 loop is CASSLGRNQETQYF. CDR3 coding DNA: TGTGCCAGCAGCTTAGGGCGGAACCAAGAGACCCAGTACTTC. V gene TRBV11-2 combines with J gene TRBJ2-5; D not resolved. The CDR3 is made up of 14 amino acids. Germline V gene sequence: CDR1 SGHAT, CDR2 FQNNGV. Trimming took off 1 base at V and 0 bases at J, with 6 bases between the two ends. Looking up the rest from reference TRBV11-2 and TRBJ2-5 gives the full variable domain: EAGVAQSPRYKIIEKRQSVAFWCNPISGHATLYWYQQILGQGPKLLIQFQNNGVVDDSQLPKDRFSAERLKGVDSTLKIQPAKLEDSAVYLCASSLGRNQETQYFGPGTRLLVL.

The chain uses TRBV28 and TRBJ2-1; no definite D call. Looked up from germline, CDR1 is MDHEN and CDR2 is SYDVKM. V lost 10 bases to trimming and J lost 8 bases, with 12 bases between them. The CDR3 runs 11 residues. Here the CDR3 reads CATHLVHEQFF. As DNA, the CDR3 is TGTGCCACCCACCTGGTCCATGAGCAGTTCTTC. Variable domain in full (rest from reference TRBV28 and TRBJ2-1): DVKVTQSSRYLVKRTGEKVFLECVQDMDHENMFWYRQDPGLGLRLIYFSYDVKMKEKGDIPEGYSVSREKKERFSLILESASTNQTSMYLCATHLVHEQFFGPGTRLTVL.

The chain is built from TRBV10-1 and TRBJ2-6; the D is unclear. This CDR3 is built from 12 residues. Germline V lookup: CDR1 WNHNN, CDR2 SYGVQD (reference sequence). With 10 bases removed from V and 1 base from J, the gap between germline ends came to 5 bases. The CDR3 spells CATYSGANVLTF. DNA of the CDR3: TGCGCCACCTATTCTGGGGCCAACGTCCTGACTTTC.

V and J are TRBV7-9 and TRBJ1-1, with D tentatively TRBD1 (5 bases). The CDR3 sequence is 14 residues long. Germline values: CDR1 SEHNR, CDR2 FQNEAQ (reference sequence). The V end was cut by 5 bases, the J end by 4 bases, with 14 bases between. The CDR3 here is CASSLTAPGTEAFF. As DNA, the CDR3 is TGTGCCAGCAGCCTGACAGCCCCGGGCACTGAAGCTTTCTTT.